There are many counts of the clone carrying this TCR beta chain. Using its own MiXCR run on the 5' RACE reads, TCRdb lists one record per CDR3 protein. The sample yields around 48,000 distinct CDR3 sequences, around 10% seen once. The sample originates from a study of neurological immune-mediated disorders. The V gene's germline CDR1 is DFQATT and CDR2 SNEGSKA (reference sequence). The CDR3 length is 13 residues. The V end lost 0 bases, the J end lost 8 bases, and 8 bases lay between the germline ends. This chain links TRBV20-1 with TRBJ1-6; maybe TRBD1 (6 bases). The sample consisted of PBMCs. The clonotype originates from a woman in her 40s with HTLV-1-associated myelopathy (HAM/TSP). CDR3 in DNA: TGCAGTGCTAGAGAGGACAGATATTCACCCCTCCACTTT. Translation gives CSAREDRYSPLHF.